The 9 T cell receptor beta chains presented below share a single source sample, sequenced in a study of preoperative IRX-2 immunotherapy in early breast cancer. Indicated treatment: preoperative locoregional IRX-2 cytokine immunotherapy. Assay: immunoSEQ multiplex PCR; the TCRdb copy retains only in-frame clones and omits some. The data hold over 35,000 clones, with approximately 94% observed a single time. Material: tumor tissue, obtained after IRX-2 immunotherapy. These receptors were collected from a human donor with breast cancer.

This rearrangement joins TRBV19 to TRBJ2-7; D tentatively reads TRBD1 or TRBD2 (6 bases each). Trimming took 5 bases from V and 3 from J, leaving 17 bases between them. The CDR3 covers 15 residues. The germline gives CDR1 LNHDA, CDR2 SQIVND (reference sequence). The CDR3 loop is CASSPQGGGYYEQYF. The CDR3 nucleotides are TGTGCCAGTAGTCCTCAAGGGGGAGGTTACTACGAGCAGTACTTC.

V and J are TRBV4-1 and TRBJ1-4; D remains unclear. Trimming pared 1 base from V and 5 bases from J, leaving 5 bases between. The CDR3 runs 13 residues. Germline CDR1 and CDR2: MGHRA and YSYEKL. The CDR3 spells CASSQVQNEKLFF. CDR3 nucleotides: TGCGCCAGCAGCCAAGTCCAGAATGAAAAACTGTTTTTT.

The gene calls are TRBV7-6 and TRBJ2-5; no reliable D call. The germline gives CDR1 SGHVS, CDR2 FNYEAQ. Trimming took off 1 base at V and 7 bases at J, with 10 bases between the two ends. The CDR3 contains 13 residues. The CDR3, as DNA: TGTGCCAGCAGCTTAGGGGTTGATGTGACCCAGTACTTC. Encoded protein: CASSLGVDVTQYF.

J is TRBJ2-5 and V is TRBV5-1; 7 bases are shared with TRBD1. V trimming: 4 bases; J trimming: 5 bases; junction bases outside the gene matches: 17. The CDR3 length is 17 residues. Germline-derived CDR1 and CDR2 are SGHRS and YFSETQ. The CDR3, as DNA: TGCGCCAGCAGCCTCGGGACAGTTGCCTCCCGGGTGGAGACCCAGTACTTC. This encodes CASSLGTVASRVETQYF.

This chain joins TRBV11-2 and TRBJ1-1; 7 nucleotides agree with TRBD1. This CDR3 has 14 residues. The V gene's germline CDR1 is SGHAT and CDR2 FQNNGV. Unmatched junction bases numbered 5, after V lost 5 bases and J lost 2 bases. The CDR3 is CASSGQVANTEAFF. The CDR3 nucleotides read TGTGCCAGCAGCGGACAGGTAGCCAACACTGAAGCTTTCTTT.

The chain couples TRBV9 to TRBJ2-7; the match to TRBD2 covers 7 bases. V was clipped by 4 bases and J by 3 bases; unmatched bases: 7. Germline CDR1 and CDR2: SGDLS and YYNGEE. The CDR3 spans 14 residues. The CDR3 is CASSTGGENYEQYF. The CDR3 DNA reads as TGTGCCAGCAGCACGGGGGGAGAAAACTACGAGCAGTACTTC. The full variable domain, in which reference TRBV9 and TRBJ2-7 provide the parts outside the CDR3, is DSGVTQTPKHLITATGQRVTLRCSPRSGDLSVYWYQQSLDQGLQFLIQYYNGEERAKGNILERFSAQQFPDLHSELNLSSLELGDSALYFCASSTGGENYEQYFGPGTRLTVT.

Here the CDR3 reads CAWSVSGLWQNSPLHF. The CDR3 DNA is TGTGCCTGGAGTGTCTCCGGGTTATGGCAAAATTCACCCCTCCACTTT. V gene TRBV30 combines with J gene TRBJ1-6; D is uncertain. Germline loops: CDR1 GTSNPN, CDR2 SVGIG (reference sequence). Trimming took 0 bases from V and 7 from J, leaving 16 bases between them. This CDR3 is built from 16 residues.

The chain has TRBV7-2 and TRBJ2-7; D might be TRBD2 (6 bases). The length of the CDR3 is 14 residues. V lost 1 base, J lost 0 bases, and 7 bases lay in between. In germline, CDR1 is SGHTA, CDR2 FQGNSA. In DNA form, the CDR3 reads TGTGCCAGCAGCTTAGGGGGGGACTCCTACGAGCAGTACTTC. Its protein is CASSLGGDSYEQYF.

The J gene is TRBJ2-1, the V gene TRBV29-1; 7 bases are shared with TRBD1. CDR3 length: 12 residues. J gave up 10 bases and V 5 bases, and 8 bases lay outside the gene matches. From germline, CDR1 is SQVTM and CDR2 ANQGSEA. CDR3 loop: CSVSQGDSEQFF. Written as DNA, the CDR3 is TGCAGCGTTTCTCAGGGGGATTCAGAGCAGTTCTTC.